Listed below are T cell receptor beta chains from one sample, sequenced in a study of CD8 T cells in Susac syndrome. TCRdb reprocessed the immunoSEQ multiplex PCR reads via MiXCR and lists one record per CDR3 protein. The table records hundreds of thousands of distinct CDR3 sequences, about 94% of them present only once. Sequencing was performed on CD8+ T cells from PBMCs. The receptors derive from a human donor with multiple sclerosis. Each CDR3 is given with its conserved first and last residue. Fields, in order: V gene, D gene, J gene, clone size, CDR3 protein, CDR3 DNA. D genes are given only for firm matches. Rows may omit the clone size; those that give it use once, few, many or a size class.

>TRBV23-1|NA|TRBJ2-7|NA
CASTPIREPYEQYF
TGCGCCAGCACTCCGATCAGGGAGCCCTACGAGCAGTACTTC
>TRBV9|NA|TRBJ1-2|NA
CASSSGPGTRSYGYTF
TGTGCCAGCAGCTCCGGACCCGGGACAAGGTCGTATGGCTACACCTTC
>TRBV29-1|TRBD1|TRBJ2-2|NA
CSVWDREEPTGELFF
TGCAGCGTTTGGGACAGGGAGGAACCCACCGGGGAGCTGTTTTTT
>TRBV5-1|NA|TRBJ2-2|NA
CASSFRSRGHTGELFF
TGCGCCAGCAGCTTTCGATCCAGGGGACACACCGGGGAGCTGTTTTTT
>TRBV15|TRBD1|TRBJ1-1|NA
CATSFNRGDWRAFF
TGTGCCACCAGTTTCAACAGGGGCGATTGGAGAGCTTTCTTT
>TRBV7-9|TRBD2|TRBJ2-5|NA
CASSPLLPGLQETQYF
TGTGCCAGCAGCCCGCTACTGCCGGGACTACAAGAGACCCAGTACTTC
>TRBV20-1|NA|TRBJ2-7|NA
CSATKRSSYEQYF
TGCAGTGCTACGAAAAGGAGCTCCTACGAGCAGTACTTC
>TRBV5-8|TRBD1|TRBJ2-7|NA
CASSILPGQGTYEQYF
TGTGCCAGCAGCATTTTACCGGGACAGGGGACCTACGAGCAGTACTTC
>TRBV4-2|NA|TRBJ1-3|NA
CASSQGNRTSSGNTIYF
TGTGCCAGCAGCCAAGGAAACAGGACAAGCTCTGGAAACACCATATATTTT
>TRBV5-6|NA|TRBJ2-3|once
CAFHHREESTDTQYF
TGTGCCTTCCACCACAGGGAAGAATCGACGGATACGCAGTATTTT
>TRBV7-9|TRBD2|TRBJ2-1|NA
CASRGFGLASYNEQFF
TGTGCCAGCAGAGGATTTGGACTAGCCTCCTACAATGAGCAGTTCTTC
>TRBV3-1|TRBD2|TRBJ2-5|NA
CASSPTSGSTQYF
TGTGCCAGCAGTCCGACTAGCGGTTCGACCCAGTACTTC
>TRBV5-1|NA|TRBJ2-5|NA
CASSLNPLPKGETQYF
TGCGCCAGCAGCTTAAACCCCCTCCCGAAAGGGGAGACCCAGTACTTC
>TRBV13|NA|TRBJ1-1|NA
CASSSGRRNTEAFF
TGTGCCAGCAGCTCAGGACGGAGGAACACTGAAGCTTTCTTT
>TRBV6-5|NA|TRBJ1-4|NA
CASSSRTTLGNEKLFF
TGTGCCAGCAGTTCTCGGACTACTTTGGGTAATGAAAAACTGTTTTTT
>TRBV7-9|TRBD2|TRBJ2-3|NA
CASSLSGGPADTQYF
TGTGCCAGCAGCTTATCGGGGGGGCCTGCGGATACGCAGTATTTT
>TRBV19|NA|TRBJ1-5|NA
CASSDQGSYQPQHF
TGTGCCAGTAGTGACCAGGGTTCCTATCAGCCCCAGCATTTT
>TRBV7-9|TRBD1|TRBJ1-2|NA
CASSLTRQGPLRGYTF
TGTGCCAGCAGCTTAACAAGACAGGGACCACTCAGGGGCTACACCTTC
>TRBV2|NA|TRBJ1-6|NA
CASLVGMSSYNSPLHF
TGTGCCAGCCTGGTGGGGATGAGCTCCTATAATTCACCCCTCCACTTT
>TRBV11-3|NA|TRBJ2-4|NA
CASSLGHSIAKNIQYF
TGTGCCAGCAGTTTAGGCCACTCCATCGCCAAAAACATTCAGTACTTC
>TRBV12-3/TRBV12-4|TRBD1|TRBJ2-5|NA
CAGSQDRAIQETQYF
TGTGCCGGATCACAGGACAGGGCCATCCAAGAGACCCAGTACTTC
>TRBV3-1|NA|TRBJ2-5|once
CASSGGPEETQYF
TGTGCCAGCAGCGGAGGACCCGAAGAGACCCAGTACTTC
>TRBV7-9|NA|TRBJ1-2|NA
CASSPDGGVNYGYTF
TGTGCCAGCAGCCCTGACGGAGGGGTTAACTATGGCTACACCTTC
>TRBV6-6|NA|TRBJ1-5|NA
CASLGGREQPQHF
TGTGCCAGCCTGGGAGGGAGGGAGCAGCCCCAGCATTTT
>TRBV30|NA|TRBJ2-2|once
CAWSGEPGELFF
TGTGCCTGGAGTGGGGAACCCGGGGAGCTGTTTTTT
>TRBV4-2|NA|TRBJ2-3|once
CASSQPTGGPEDTQYF
TGTGCCAGCAGCCAACCCACCGGAGGGCCTGAAGATACGCAGTATTTT
>TRBV29-1|TRBD1|TRBJ2-6|once
CSVEDQDRGPGANVLTF
TGCAGCGTTGAAGATCAGGACAGGGGGCCCGGGGCCAACGTCCTGACTTTC
>TRBV7-9|TRBD1|TRBJ1-2|NA
CASSVTGLGGYTF
TGTGCCAGCAGCGTGACAGGGTTAGGTGGCTACACCTTC
>TRBV7-9|TRBD1|TRBJ2-7|few
CASSFGQGTSYEQYF
TGTGCCAGCAGTTTTGGACAGGGGACATCCTACGAGCAGTACTTC
>TRBV6-2/TRBV6-3|NA|TRBJ1-2|few
CASSPGSNYGYTF
TGTGCCAGCAGTCCGGGCTCCAACTATGGCTACACCTTC
>TRBV25-1|NA|TRBJ2-2|NA
CASTYTGELFF
TGTGCCAGCACTTATACCGGGGAGCTGTTTTTT
>TRBV29-1|NA|TRBJ1-2|NA
CSVVNQGRAGYTF
TGCAGCGTTGTAAACCAGGGCAGGGCTGGCTACACCTTC
>TRBV5-6|TRBD2|TRBJ2-3|NA
CASSAGGGTQYF
TGTGCCAGCAGCGCCGGGGGGGGCACGCAGTATTTT
>TRBV20-1|NA|TRBJ2-7|NA
CSASASGSSYEQYF
TGCAGTGCTTCCGCCTCCGGGAGCTCCTACGAGCAGTACTTC
>TRBV9|NA|TRBJ1-1|once
CASSETGKMNTEAFF
TGTGCCAGCAGTGAAACAGGGAAGATGAACACTGAAGCTTTCTTT
>TRBV19|NA|TRBJ2-1|NA
CASSLGSRRDEQFF
TGTGCCAGTAGCTTGGGCTCCCGAAGAGATGAGCAGTTCTTC
>TRBV5-6|NA|TRBJ2-1|once
CASSLPGPRDNEQFF
TGTGCCAGCAGCTTGCCGGGACCCCGGGACAATGAGCAGTTCTTC
>TRBV5-1|NA|TRBJ1-1|NA
CASSSDGRPTYGNTEAFF
TGCGCCAGCAGCTCCGACGGGAGGCCCACCTACGGGAACACTGAAGCTTTCTTT
>TRBV30|NA|TRBJ2-1|NA
CAWSESSYNEQFF
TGTGCCTGGAGCGAAAGCTCCTACAATGAGCAGTTCTTC
>TRBV6-5|NA|TRBJ2-7|NA
CASGSGPYEQYF
TGTGCCAGCGGTTCCGGTCCCTACGAGCAGTACTTC
>TRBV29-1|NA|TRBJ1-2|NA
CSATQDGLFYGYTF
TGCAGCGCAACCCAAGACGGACTCTTCTATGGCTACACCTTC
>TRBV6-2/TRBV6-3|NA|TRBJ2-7|NA
CASSLTGSYEQYF
TGTGCCAGCAGTCTCACAGGCTCCTACGAGCAGTACTTC
>TRBV19|NA|TRBJ2-7|NA
CASSNIWDGAGTYEQYF
TGTGCCAGTAGTAATATCTGGGACGGGGCCGGGACCTACGAGCAGTACTTC
>TRBV4-2|NA|TRBJ1-2|NA
CASSQLGGRNRADYGYTF
TGTGCCAGCAGCCAACTTGGTGGGCGGAACAGGGCGGACTATGGCTACACCTTC
>TRBV7-2|NA|TRBJ2-5|NA
CASSHPPDPRQETQYF
TGTGCCAGCAGCCATCCCCCGGACCCCCGGCAAGAGACCCAGTACTTC
>TRBV11-1|TRBD2|TRBJ2-2|NA
CASSFIETSGGVKFTGELFF
TGTGCCAGCAGCTTCATTGAGACTAGCGGGGGTGTGAAGTTCACCGGGGAGCTGTTTTTT
>TRBV6-5|NA|TRBJ1-1|NA
CASSYGQSLTEAFF
TGTGCCAGCAGTTACGGACAGTCACTCACTGAAGCTTTCTTT
>TRBV7-6|TRBD1|TRBJ2-2|NA
CASSAQGAGPRSNTGELFF
TGTGCCAGCAGCGCCCAGGGGGCAGGACCACGTTCGAACACCGGGGAGCTGTTTTTT
>TRBV29-1|TRBD1|TRBJ2-1|NA
CSGPDRDNPNEQFF
TGCAGCGGCCCGGACAGGGATAACCCTAATGAGCAGTTCTTC
>TRBV29-1|TRBD1|TRBJ2-3|NA
CSVEPTGATTDTQYF
TGCAGCGTCGAACCTACAGGGGCCACCACAGATACGCAGTATTTT